These 12 T cell receptor beta chains were sequenced from one sample in a study of vaccination effects on CD4 cells after COVID-19. The assay was immunoSEQ multiplex PCR, and TCRdb's table has in-frame clones only and misses some. Seen here are about 41,000 clones, approximately 80% observed once, and the top ten hold about 3%. Sequencing was preceded by expansion of antigen-specific CD4+ T cells with viral peptide pools in the ViraFEST assay. Subsequent to approximately 11 days of culture, CD4+ T cells were isolated. Vaccinated participants had no history of SARS-CoV-2 infection and tested negative for nucleocapsid antibodies. Their antigens remain unidentified. This sample comprised CD4+ T cells from PBMCs cultured with HCoV-NL63 spike peptides, obtained before COVID-19 vaccination. All receptors come from a human donor who received a COVID-19 vaccine.

The chain recombines TRBV6-4 with TRBJ1-1; D is unresolved. The CDR3 is made up of 16 amino acids. V shed 6 bases and J shed 0 bases, with 17 bases lying between them. Germline-derived CDR1 and CDR2 are MRHNA and SNTAGT. DNA for the CDR3: TGTGCCAGCAGCCCGATGGTAGGCACCTTGAACACTGAAGCTTTCTTT. This gives the protein CASSPMVGTLNTEAFF.

The V call is TRBV5-1, the J call TRBJ2-5, with TRBD2 matching 7 bases. The J segment lost 2 bases and the V segment lost 4 bases, leaving 14 bases of the junction unmatched. The CDR3 runs 17 residues. Germline CDR1 and CDR2: SGHRS and YFSETQ. The CDR3: CASSTNLLAARQETQYF. The DNA of the CDR3 is TGCGCCAGCAGCACCAACCTTCTAGCGGCGAGACAAGAGACCCAGTACTTC.

This clone appeared a few times. The chain is built from TRBV19 and TRBJ1-1; D perhaps matches TRBD1 (5 bases). Trimming cost V 2 bases and J 5 bases, with 12 bases left between them. CDR1 and CDR2 (germline): LNHDA, SQIVND (reference sequence). The CDR3 is made up of 14 amino acids. The CDR3 spells CASSITGARTEAFF. CDR3 nucleotide sequence: TGTGCCAGTAGTATAACCGGGGCGAGGACTGAAGCTTTCTTT.

The chain links TRBV6-6 to TRBJ1-1; the match to TRBD1 covers 9 bases. V was clipped by 7 bases and J by 5 bases; unmatched bases: 14. The CDR3 sequence is 16 residues long. The germline CDR1 and CDR2 sequences are MNHNY and SVGAGI (reference sequence). This CDR3 reads CASMQVPGQGGTEAFF. The CDR3 nucleotides read TGTGCCAGCATGCAGGTACCGGGACAGGGAGGAACTGAAGCTTTCTTT.

The chain recombines TRBV4-3 with TRBJ1-1; unclear D gene. Looked up from germline, CDR1 is LGHNA and CDR2 is YSLEER. The CDR3 extends over 14 amino acids. Trimming took 0 bases from V and 3 from J, leaving 8 bases between them. The CDR3 sequence is CASSQERRDTEAFF. The DNA for the CDR3 is TGCGCCAGCAGCCAAGAGCGAAGAGACACTGAAGCTTTCTTT.

J is TRBJ1-5 and V is TRBV18, with a weak D call TRBD1 (5 bases). The CDR3 spans 13 residues. V was trimmed by 6 bases and J by 6 bases, leaving 12 bases between them. CDR1 KGHSH and CDR2 LQKENI come from the germline V gene. This CDR3 is CASSQGHVQPQHF. CDR3 nucleotides: TGTGCCAGCTCCCAGGGCCATGTTCAGCCCCAGCATTTT.

The chain carries TRBV6-2 or TRBV6-3 and TRBJ1-1; D remains unclear. This CDR3 has 15 residues. Trimming left V 5 bases short and J 4 bases short, with 17 bases between. Germline-derived CDR1 and CDR2 are MNHEY and SVGEGT. CDR3 region: CASSPDLTAPTEAFF. In nucleotides, the CDR3 is TGTGCCAGCAGTCCCGACCTTACGGCCCCCACTGAAGCTTTCTTT.

The chain uses TRBV5-1 and TRBJ2-3; D is perhaps TRBD1 (7 bases). V was shortened by 6 bases and J by 3 bases, with 23 bases between the two germline ends. The CDR3 covers 17 residues. Germline assignment: CDR1 SGHRS and CDR2 YFSETQ. The CDR3 here is CASTPRRDSFGTDTQYF. Written as DNA, the CDR3 is TGCGCCAGCACCCCTCGGCGGGACAGCTTCGGAACAGATACGCAGTATTTT.

This clone has just a few counts. The chain links TRBV7-2 to TRBJ2-2; D is unclear. With 1 base removed from V and 2 bases from J, the gap between germline ends came to 11 bases. This CDR3 has 16 amino acids. Germline CDR1 and CDR2: SGHTA and FQGNSA. As DNA, the CDR3 is TGTGCCAGCAGCTTAGTTGGTAGAGCAAACACCGGGGAGCTGTTTTTT. This codes for CASSLVGRANTGELFF.

This chain links TRBV7-3 with TRBJ2-2, with 16 bases that match TRBD2. In germline, CDR1 is SGHTA, CDR2 FQGTGA. V dropped 5 bases and J dropped 5; count of bases not matched to a gene: 8. The CDR3 loop spans 18 amino acids. CDR3 sequence reads: CASSPPGLAGGRTGELFF. DNA for the CDR3: TGTGCCAGCAGCCCGCCGGGACTAGCGGGGGGGCGTACCGGGGAGCTGTTTTTT.

The genes are TRBV12-3 or TRBV12-4 and TRBJ2-1; no clear D. The V end was cut by 1 base, the J end by 9 bases, with 10 bases between. The CDR3 runs to 13 residues. The DNA of the CDR3 is TGTGCCAGCAGTTTAGAAGCCAGCTCTGAGCAGTTCTTC. Translated: CASSLEASSEQFF.

This clone has a handful of counts. The V and J genes are TRBV19 and TRBJ1-1; the D gene is possibly TRBD1 (6 bases). V was clipped by 6 bases and J by 3 bases, with 17 bases between them. CDR3 length: 15 amino acids. From germline, CDR1 is LNHDA and CDR2 SQIVND (reference sequence). The CDR3 here is CASRDRGRSDTEAFF. In DNA form, the CDR3 reads TGTGCCAGTAGGGACAGAGGACGGTCGGACACTGAAGCTTTCTTT.